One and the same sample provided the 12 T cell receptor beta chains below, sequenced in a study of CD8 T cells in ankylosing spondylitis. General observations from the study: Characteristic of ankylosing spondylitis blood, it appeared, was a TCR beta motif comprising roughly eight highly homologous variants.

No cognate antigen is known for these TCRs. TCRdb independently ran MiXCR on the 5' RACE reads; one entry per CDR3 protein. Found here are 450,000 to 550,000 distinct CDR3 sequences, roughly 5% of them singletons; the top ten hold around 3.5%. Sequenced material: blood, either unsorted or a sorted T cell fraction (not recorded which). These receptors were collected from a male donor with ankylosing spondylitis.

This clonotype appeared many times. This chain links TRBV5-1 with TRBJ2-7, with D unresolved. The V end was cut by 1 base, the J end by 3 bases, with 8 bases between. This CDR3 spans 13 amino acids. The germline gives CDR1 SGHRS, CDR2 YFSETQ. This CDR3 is CASSLQANYEQYF. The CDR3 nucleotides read TGCGCCAGCAGCTTGCAGGCGAACTACGAGCAGTACTTC.

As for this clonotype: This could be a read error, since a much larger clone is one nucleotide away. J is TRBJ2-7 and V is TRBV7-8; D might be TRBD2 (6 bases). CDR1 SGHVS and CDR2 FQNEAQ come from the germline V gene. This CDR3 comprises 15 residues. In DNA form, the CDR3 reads TGTGCCAGCAGCTTAGCGCGGGGTGGATCCTGCGAGCAGTACTTC. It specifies CASSLARGGSCEQYF.

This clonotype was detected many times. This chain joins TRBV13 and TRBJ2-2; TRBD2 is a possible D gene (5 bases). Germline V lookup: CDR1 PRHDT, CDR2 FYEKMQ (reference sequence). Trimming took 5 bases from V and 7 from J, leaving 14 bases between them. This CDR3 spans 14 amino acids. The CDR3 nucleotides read TGTGCCAGCAGCGTTTACCCGAGGGACGGGGAGCTGTTTTTT. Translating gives CASSVYPRDGELFF.

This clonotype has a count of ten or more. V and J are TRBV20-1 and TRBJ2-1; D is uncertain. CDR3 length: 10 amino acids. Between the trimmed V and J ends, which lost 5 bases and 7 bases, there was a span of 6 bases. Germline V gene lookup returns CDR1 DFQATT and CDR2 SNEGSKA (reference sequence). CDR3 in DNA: TGCAGTGCTGTAAGGAATGAGCAGTTCTTC. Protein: CSAVRNEQFF.

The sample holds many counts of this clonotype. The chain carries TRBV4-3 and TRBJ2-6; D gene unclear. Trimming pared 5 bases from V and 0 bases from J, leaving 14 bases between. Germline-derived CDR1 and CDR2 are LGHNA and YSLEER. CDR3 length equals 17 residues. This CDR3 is CASSIRHYRSGANVLTF. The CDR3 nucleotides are TGCGCCAGCAGCATACGACACTACCGCTCTGGGGCCAACGTCCTGACTTTC.

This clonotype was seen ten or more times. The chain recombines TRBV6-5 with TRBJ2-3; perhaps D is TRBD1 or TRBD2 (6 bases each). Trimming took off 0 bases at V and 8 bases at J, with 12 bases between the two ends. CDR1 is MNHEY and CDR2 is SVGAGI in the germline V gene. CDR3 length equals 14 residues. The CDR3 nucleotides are TGTGCCAGCAGTTACTCATGGGGGGCCGTTACGCAGTATTTT. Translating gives CASSYSWGAVTQYF.

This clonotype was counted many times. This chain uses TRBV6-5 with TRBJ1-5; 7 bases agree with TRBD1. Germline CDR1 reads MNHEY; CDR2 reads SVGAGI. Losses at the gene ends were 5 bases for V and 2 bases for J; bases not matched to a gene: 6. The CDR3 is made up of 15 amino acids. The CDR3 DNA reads TGTGCCAGCAGTAACGGGACAGACCGCAATCAGCCCCAGCATTTT. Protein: CASSNGTDRNQPQHF.

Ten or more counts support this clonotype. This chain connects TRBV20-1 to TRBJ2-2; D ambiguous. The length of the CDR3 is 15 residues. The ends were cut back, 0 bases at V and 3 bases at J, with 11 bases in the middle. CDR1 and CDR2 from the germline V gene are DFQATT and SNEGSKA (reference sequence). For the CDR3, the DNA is TGCAGTGCTAGAGATGCCCAGCAGTACACCGGGGAGCTGTTTTTT. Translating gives CSARDAQQYTGELFF.

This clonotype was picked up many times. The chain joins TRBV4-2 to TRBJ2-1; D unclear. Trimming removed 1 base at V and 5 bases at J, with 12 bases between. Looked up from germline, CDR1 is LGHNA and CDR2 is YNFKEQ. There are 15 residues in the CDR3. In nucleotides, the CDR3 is TGTGCCAGCAGCCAAGTGGACGCGGCCGACAATGAGCAGTTCTTC. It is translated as CASSQVDAADNEQFF.

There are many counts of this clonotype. Here the CDR3 reads CAIGRARVGNEQFF. The CDR3 DNA reads as TGTGCCATCGGTAGGGCTAGGGTAGGCAATGAGCAGTTCTTC. This chain connects TRBV10-3 to TRBJ2-1; D is uncertain. Germline V CDR1 and CDR2: ENHRY, SYGVKD. Trimming took 8 bases from V and 6 from J, leaving 17 bases between them. CDR3 length equals 14 residues.

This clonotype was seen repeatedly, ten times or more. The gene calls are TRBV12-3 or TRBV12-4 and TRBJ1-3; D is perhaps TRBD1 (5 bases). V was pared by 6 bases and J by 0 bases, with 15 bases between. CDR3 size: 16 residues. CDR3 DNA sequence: TGTGCCAGCAGATTTTCGGGGCCTTCCTCTGGAAACACCATATATTTT. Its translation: CASRFSGPSSGNTIYF.

CDR3 sequence: CSARRRIMNTEAFF. CDR3 in DNA: TGCAGTGCTCGGCGCAGAATAATGAACACTGAAGCTTTCTTT. The V call is TRBV20-1, the J call TRBJ1-1; D unclear. The CDR3 is 14 amino acids. Germline loops: CDR1 DFQATT, CDR2 SNEGSKA (reference sequence). Deletions cut 5 bases from V and 0 bases from J, with 13 bases between.